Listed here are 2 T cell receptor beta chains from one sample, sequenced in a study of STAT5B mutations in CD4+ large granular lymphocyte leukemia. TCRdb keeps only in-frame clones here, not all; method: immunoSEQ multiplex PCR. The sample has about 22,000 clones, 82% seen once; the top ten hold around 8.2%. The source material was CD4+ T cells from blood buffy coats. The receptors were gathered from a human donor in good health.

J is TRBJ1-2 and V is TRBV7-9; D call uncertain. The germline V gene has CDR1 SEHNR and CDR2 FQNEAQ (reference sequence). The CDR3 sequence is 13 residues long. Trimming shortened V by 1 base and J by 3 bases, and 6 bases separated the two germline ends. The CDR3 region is CASSLGIDYGYTF. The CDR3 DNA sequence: TGTGCCAGCAGCTTAGGAATAGACTATGGCTACACCTTC.

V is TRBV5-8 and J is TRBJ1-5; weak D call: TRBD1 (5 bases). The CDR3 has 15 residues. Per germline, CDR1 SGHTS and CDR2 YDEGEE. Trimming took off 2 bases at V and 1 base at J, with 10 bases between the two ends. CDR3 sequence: CASSLRGNSNQPQHF. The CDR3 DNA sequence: TGTGCCAGCAGCTTAAGGGGAAACAGCAATCAGCCCCAGCATTTT.